This TCR beta chain was captured in a study of blood T cell repertoires in COVID-19. Assay used: immunoSEQ multiplex PCR; TCRdb lists only in-frame clones, some missing. The table shows some 140,000 clones, with around 85% occurring only once. This CDR3 contains 15 residues. CDR1 and CDR2 (germline): KGHSH, LQKENI. Deletions cut 0 bases from V and 1 base from J, with 9 bases between. The table lists this clone with a few counts. The sequence was obtained from a woman aged 55-69 years with acute or convalescent COVID-19. The chain couples TRBV18 to TRBJ2-5, with D possibly TRBD2 on 5 matching bases. Input material: peripheral blood. The DNA for the CDR3 is TGTGCCAGCTCACCACCCTCGGGGAGCCAAGAGACCCAGTACTTC. Translating it yields CASSPPSGSQETQYF.